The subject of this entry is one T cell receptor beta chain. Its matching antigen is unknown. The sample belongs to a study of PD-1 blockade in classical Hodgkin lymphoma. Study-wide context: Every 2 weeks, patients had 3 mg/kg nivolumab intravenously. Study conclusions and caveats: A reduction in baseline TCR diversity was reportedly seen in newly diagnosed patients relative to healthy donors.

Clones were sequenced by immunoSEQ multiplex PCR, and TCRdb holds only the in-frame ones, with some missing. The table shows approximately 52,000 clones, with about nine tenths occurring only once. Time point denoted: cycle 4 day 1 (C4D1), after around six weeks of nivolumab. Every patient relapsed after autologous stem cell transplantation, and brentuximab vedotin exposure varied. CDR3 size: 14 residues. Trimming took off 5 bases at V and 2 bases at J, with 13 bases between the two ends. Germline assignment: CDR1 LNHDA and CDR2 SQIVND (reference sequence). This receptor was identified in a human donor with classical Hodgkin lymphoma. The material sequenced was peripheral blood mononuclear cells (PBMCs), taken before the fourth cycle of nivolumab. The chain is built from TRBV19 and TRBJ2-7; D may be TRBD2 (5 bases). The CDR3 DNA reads TGTGCCAGTAGTTTTCAGCGGAACACCTACGAGCAGTACTTC. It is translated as CASSFQRNTYEQYF.